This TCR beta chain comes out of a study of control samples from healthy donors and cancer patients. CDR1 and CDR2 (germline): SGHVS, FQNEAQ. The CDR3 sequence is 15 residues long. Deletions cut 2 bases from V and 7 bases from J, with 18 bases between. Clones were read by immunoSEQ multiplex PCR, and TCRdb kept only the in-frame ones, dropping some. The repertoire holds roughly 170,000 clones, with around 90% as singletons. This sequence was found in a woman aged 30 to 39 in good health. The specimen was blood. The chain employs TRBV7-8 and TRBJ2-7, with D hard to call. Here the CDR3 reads CASSLSPGRVEEQYF. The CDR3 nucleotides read TGTGCCAGCAGCTTATCTCCAGGTCGGGTGGAGGAGCAGTACTTC.